A selection of T cell receptor beta chains follows, all from one sample in a study of T cell repertoires in cytomegalovirus infection. For these TCRs, the target antigens are not known. MiXCR, applied by TCRdb to the reads, yields one record per CDR3 protein. Of about 900,000 distinct CDR3 sequences in the sample, under 40% were seen once. Sequenced here: cultured CD8+ T cells from PBMCs, sampled from culture after CMV antigen stimulation. The origin of the receptors is a human donor in good health (CMV status not recorded). Some clones in this sample may be carry-over from other donors' samples. The CDR3 runs from the conserved cysteine through the conserved F or W. The D gene is left open where the match is weak. Not all rows give a size; the values are once, few, many and, for expanded clones, a class.

few	TRBJ2-3	NA	TRBV6-2/TRBV6-3	CASRDRTQYF	TGTGCCAGCAGGGATCGTACGCAGTATTTT
NA	TRBJ2-3	NA	TRBV28	CASSLVPVGVFVDTQYF	TGTGCCAGCAGTTTGGTCCCCGTGGGGGTCTTTGTCGATACGCAGTATTTT
few	TRBJ1-1	NA	TRBV6-2/TRBV6-3	CASSYPFFTEAFF	TGTGCCAGCAGTTACCCCTTCTTCACTGAAGCTTTCTTT
few	TRBJ1-2	TRBD1	TRBV6-1	CASSKNTGADGYTF	TGTGCCAGCAGTAAGAATACAGGGGCTGATGGCTACACCTTC
NA	TRBJ2-3	TRBD2	TRBV6-6	CASRPLAVGDTQYF	TGTGCCAGCAGGCCGCTAGCGGTGGGAGATACGCAGTATTTT
NA	TRBJ2-1	TRBD2	TRBV28	CASTRGDSSYNEQFF	TGTGCCAGCACCCGGGGGGATAGCTCCTACAATGAGCAGTTCTTC
few	TRBJ1-4	NA	TRBV4-3	CASSQEAVDGEKLFF	TGCGCCAGCAGCCAAGAAGCAGTTGACGGTGAAAAACTGTTTTTT
NA	TRBJ2-3	TRBD2	TRBV19	CASRGGWAGDTQYF	TGTGCCAGTCGCGGGGGTTGGGCAGGGGATACGCAGTATTTT
few	TRBJ1-2	NA	TRBV27	CASSPLGGVGGYTF	TGTGCCAGCAGTCCCCTCGGGGGGGTCGGAGGCTACACCTTC
NA	TRBJ2-1	NA	TRBV27	CASSLNRENEQFF	TGTGCCAGCAGCCTCAACAGGGAAAATGAGCAGTTCTTC
few	TRBJ1-1	NA	TRBV4-1	CASSQAPGKAEAFF	TGCGCCAGCAGCCAAGCCCCAGGGAAAGCTGAAGCTTTCTTT
few	TRBJ1-3	NA	TRBV7-8	CASSLGRSTGNTIYF	TGTGCCAGCAGCTTAGGCCGGAGTACTGGAAACACCATATATTTT
many	TRBJ2-5	TRBD2	TRBV6-1	CASSEEGLPQETQYF	TGTGCCAGCAGTGAAGAGGGACTACCTCAAGAGACCCAGTACTTC
NA	TRBJ2-2	TRBD2	TRBV12-5	CASGFLLTSGEHPGELFF	TGTGCTAGTGGTTTCCTCCTGACTAGCGGGGAACACCCCGGGGAGCTGTTTTTT
NA	TRBJ1-2	TRBD1	TRBV4-1	CASSQDGTGNYGYTF	TGCGCCAGCAGCCAAGACGGGACAGGGAACTATGGCTACACCTTC
many	TRBJ1-3	NA	TRBV7-8	CASSLSMVNTIYF	TGTGCCAGCAGCTTGTCTATGGTGAACACCATATATTTT
NA	TRBJ1-4	TRBD1	TRBV4-1	CASSQSQGAYEKLFF	TGCGCCAGCAGCCAGTCACAGGGGGCTTATGAAAAACTGTTTTTT
many	TRBJ2-2	TRBD1	TRBV4-1	CASRDSANTGELFF	TGCGCCAGTAGGGACAGCGCGAACACCGGGGAGCTGTTTTTT
NA	TRBJ2-1	NA	TRBV2	CASSVDKPLYNEQFF	TGTGCCAGCAGTGTGGACAAGCCCCTCTACAATGAGCAGTTCTTC
few	TRBJ1-5	NA	TRBV12-3/TRBV12-4	CASSLGTYNQPQHF	TGTGCCAGCAGTTTAGGTACCTACAATCAGCCCCAGCATTTT
NA	TRBJ2-1	NA	TRBV19	CASSVKQGVYEQFF	TGTGCCAGTAGTGTCAAACAGGGAGTCTATGAGCAGTTCTTC
NA	TRBJ1-4	TRBD1	TRBV28	CASSLGGTGVEKLFF	TGTGCCAGCAGTTTGGGTGGGACAGGAGTCGAAAAACTGTTTTTT
few	TRBJ1-2	NA	TRBV6-1	CASSSRQDWNYGYTF	TGTGCCAGCAGTTCCCGACAGGACTGGAACTATGGCTACACCTTC
NA	TRBJ2-2	NA	TRBV9	CASSSQRLGGNTGELFF	TGTGCCAGCAGCTCCCAGAGGTTGGGGGGAAACACCGGGGAGCTGTTTTTT